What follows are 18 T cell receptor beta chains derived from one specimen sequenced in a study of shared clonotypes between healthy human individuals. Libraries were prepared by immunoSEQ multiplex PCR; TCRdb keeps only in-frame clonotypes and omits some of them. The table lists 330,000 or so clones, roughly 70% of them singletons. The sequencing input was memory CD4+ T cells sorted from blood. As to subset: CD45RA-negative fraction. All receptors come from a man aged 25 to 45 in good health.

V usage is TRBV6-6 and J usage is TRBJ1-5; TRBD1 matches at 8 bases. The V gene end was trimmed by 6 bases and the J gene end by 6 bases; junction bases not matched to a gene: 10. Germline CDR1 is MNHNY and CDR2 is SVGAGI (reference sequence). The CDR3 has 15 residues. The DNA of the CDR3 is TGTGCCAGCAGGGATCGCGGACAGGGCGGTCAGCCCCAGCATTTT. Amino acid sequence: CASRDRGQGGQPQHF.

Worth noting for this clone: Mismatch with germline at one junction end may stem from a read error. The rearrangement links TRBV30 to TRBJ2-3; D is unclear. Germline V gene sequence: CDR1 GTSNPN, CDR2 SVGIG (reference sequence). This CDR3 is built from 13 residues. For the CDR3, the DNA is TGTGTCTGGTCTCTAGGAGGCACAGATACGCAGTATTTT. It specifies CVWSLGGTDTQYF.

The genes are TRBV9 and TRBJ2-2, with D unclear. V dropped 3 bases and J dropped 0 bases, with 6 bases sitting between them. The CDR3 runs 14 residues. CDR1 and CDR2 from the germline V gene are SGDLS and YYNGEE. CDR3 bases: TGTGCCAGCAGCGGGGCCACGAACACCGGGGAGCTGTTTTTT. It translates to CASSGATNTGELFF. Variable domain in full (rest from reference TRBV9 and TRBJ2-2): DSGVTQTPKHLITATGQRVTLRCSPRSGDLSVYWYQQSLDQGLQFLIQYYNGEERAKGNILERFSAQQFPDLHSELNLSSLELGDSALYFCASSGATNTGELFFGEGSRLTVL.

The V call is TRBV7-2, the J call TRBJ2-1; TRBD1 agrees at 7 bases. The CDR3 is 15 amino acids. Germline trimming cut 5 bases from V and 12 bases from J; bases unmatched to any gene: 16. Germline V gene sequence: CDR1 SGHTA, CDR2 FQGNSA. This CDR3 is CASSLRNIEGAGQFF. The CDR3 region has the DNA TGTGCCAGCAGCCTTCGGAACATTGAGGGGGCGGGGCAGTTCTTC.

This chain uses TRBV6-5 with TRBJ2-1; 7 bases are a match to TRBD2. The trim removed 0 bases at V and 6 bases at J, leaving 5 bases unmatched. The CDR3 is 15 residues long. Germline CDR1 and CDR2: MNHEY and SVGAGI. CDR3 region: CASSYSGGSGNEQFF. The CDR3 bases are TGTGCCAGCAGTTACTCGGGGGGGTCGGGCAATGAGCAGTTCTTC.

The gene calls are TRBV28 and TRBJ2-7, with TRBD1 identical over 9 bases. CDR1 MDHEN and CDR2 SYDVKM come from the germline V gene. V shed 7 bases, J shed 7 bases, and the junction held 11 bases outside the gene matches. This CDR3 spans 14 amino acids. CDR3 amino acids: CASNTGQGFGEQYF. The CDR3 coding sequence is TGTGCCAGCAATACCGGACAGGGGTTCGGGGAGCAGTACTTC.

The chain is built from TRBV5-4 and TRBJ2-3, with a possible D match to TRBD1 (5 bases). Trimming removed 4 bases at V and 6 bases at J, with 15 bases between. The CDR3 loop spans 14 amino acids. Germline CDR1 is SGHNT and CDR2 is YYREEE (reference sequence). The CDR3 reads CASSNQGYTDTQYF. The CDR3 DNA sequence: TGTGCCAGCAGCAATCAGGGATACACGGATACGCAGTATTTT.

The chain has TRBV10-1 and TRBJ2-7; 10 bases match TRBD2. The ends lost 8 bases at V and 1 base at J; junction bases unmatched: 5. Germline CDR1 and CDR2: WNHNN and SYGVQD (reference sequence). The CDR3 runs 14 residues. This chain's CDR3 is CASGASGSSYEQYF. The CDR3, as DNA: TGCGCCAGCGGGGCTAGCGGGAGTTCCTACGAGCAGTACTTC.

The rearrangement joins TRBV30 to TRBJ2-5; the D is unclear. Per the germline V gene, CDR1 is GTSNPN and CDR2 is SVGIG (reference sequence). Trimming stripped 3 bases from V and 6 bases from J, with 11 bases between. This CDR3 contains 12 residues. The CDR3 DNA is TGTGCCTGGAGGTCTGGGGTCAAGACCCAGTACTTC. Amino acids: CAWRSGVKTQYF.

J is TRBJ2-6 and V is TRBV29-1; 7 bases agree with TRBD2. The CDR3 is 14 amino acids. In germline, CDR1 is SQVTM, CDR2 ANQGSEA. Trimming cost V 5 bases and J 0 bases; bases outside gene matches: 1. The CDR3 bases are TGCAGCGTTCGGGGGGACTCTGGGGCCAACGTCCTGACTTTC. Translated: CSVRGDSGANVLTF.

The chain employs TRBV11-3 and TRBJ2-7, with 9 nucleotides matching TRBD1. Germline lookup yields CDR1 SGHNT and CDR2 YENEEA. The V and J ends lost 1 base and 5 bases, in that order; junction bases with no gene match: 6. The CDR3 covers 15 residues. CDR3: CASSLATGGQNEQYF. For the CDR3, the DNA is TGTGCCAGCAGCTTAGCAACAGGGGGCCAGAACGAGCAGTACTTC. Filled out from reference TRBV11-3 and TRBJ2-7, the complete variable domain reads EAGVVQSPRYKIIEKKQPVAFWCNPISGHNTLYWYLQNLGQGPELLIRYENEEAVDDSQLPKDRFSAERLKGVDSTLKIQPAELGDSAVYLCASSLATGGQNEQYFGPGTRLTVT.

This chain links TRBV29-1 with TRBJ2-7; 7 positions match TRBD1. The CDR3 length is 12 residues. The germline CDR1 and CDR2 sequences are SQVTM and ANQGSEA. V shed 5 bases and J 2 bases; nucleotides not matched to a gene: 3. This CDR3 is CSVQGQPYEQYF. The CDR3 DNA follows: TGCAGCGTTCAGGGACAGCCCTACGAGCAGTACTTC.

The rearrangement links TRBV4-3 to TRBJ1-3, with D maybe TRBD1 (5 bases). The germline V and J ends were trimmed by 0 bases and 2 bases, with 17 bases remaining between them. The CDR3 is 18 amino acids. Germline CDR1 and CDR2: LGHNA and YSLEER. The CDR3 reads CASSQDPPGAGTGNTIYF. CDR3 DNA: TGCGCCAGCAGCCAAGACCCTCCCGGGGCAGGGACTGGAAACACCATATATTTT.

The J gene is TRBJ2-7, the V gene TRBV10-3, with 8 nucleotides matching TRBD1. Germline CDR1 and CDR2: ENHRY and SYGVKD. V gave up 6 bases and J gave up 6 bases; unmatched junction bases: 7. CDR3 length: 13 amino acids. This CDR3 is CAIRRDRLAEQYF. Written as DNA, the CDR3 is TGTGCCATCAGGAGGGACAGGCTGGCCGAGCAGTACTTC.

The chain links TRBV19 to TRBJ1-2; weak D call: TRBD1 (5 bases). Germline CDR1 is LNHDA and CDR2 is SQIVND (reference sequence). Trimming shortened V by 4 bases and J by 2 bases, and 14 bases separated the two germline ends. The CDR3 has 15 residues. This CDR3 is CASSTGRGTNYGYTF. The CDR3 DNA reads TGTGCCAGTAGTACCGGTAGGGGAACGAACTATGGCTACACCTTC.

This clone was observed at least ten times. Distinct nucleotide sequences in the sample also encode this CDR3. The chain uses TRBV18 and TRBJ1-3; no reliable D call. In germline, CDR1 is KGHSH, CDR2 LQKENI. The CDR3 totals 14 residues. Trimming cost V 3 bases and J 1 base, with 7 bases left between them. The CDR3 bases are TGTGCCAGCTCACCTCCGGGGTCTGGAAACACCATATATTTT. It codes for CASSPPGSGNTIYF.

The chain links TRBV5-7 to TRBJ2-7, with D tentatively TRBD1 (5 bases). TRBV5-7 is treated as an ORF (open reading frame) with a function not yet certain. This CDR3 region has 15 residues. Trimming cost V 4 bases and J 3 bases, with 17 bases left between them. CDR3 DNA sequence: TGTGCCAGCAGCCTGTACAGGACCCGAGTCTACGAGCAGTACTTC. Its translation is CASSLYRTRVYEQYF.

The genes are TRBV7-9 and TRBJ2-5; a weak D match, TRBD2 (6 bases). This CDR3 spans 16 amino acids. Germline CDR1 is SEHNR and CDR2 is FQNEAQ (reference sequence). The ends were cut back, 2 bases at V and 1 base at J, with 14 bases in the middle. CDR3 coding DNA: TGTGCCAGCAGCTTAAGGAGGGGCCCAATCCAAGAGACCCAGTACTTC. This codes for CASSLRRGPIQETQYF.